This T cell receptor beta chain stems from a study of blood T cell repertoires in COVID-19. Whole-study context: Sample material is recorded as cDNA or gDNA derived from T cells, B-cell-depleted T cells, or PBMCs.

This CDR3 spans 15 amino acids. Germline CDR1 reads MNHEY; CDR2 reads SMNVEV (reference sequence). V lost 3 bases and J lost 5, with 16 bases in between. Libraries were prepared by immunoSEQ multiplex PCR; TCRdb keeps only in-frame clonotypes and omits some of them. This sample has around 97,000 clones, with around 87% found just once. V is TRBV27 and J is TRBJ1-2, with D tentatively TRBD1 (5 bases). Input material: peripheral blood. This clonotype was obtained from a human donor in a cohort sampled during active COVID-19. CDR3 DNA sequence: TGTGCCAGCAGTTTTTCCCGGGGGGGAGGATATGGCTACACCTTC. Its translation: CASSFSRGGGYGYTF.